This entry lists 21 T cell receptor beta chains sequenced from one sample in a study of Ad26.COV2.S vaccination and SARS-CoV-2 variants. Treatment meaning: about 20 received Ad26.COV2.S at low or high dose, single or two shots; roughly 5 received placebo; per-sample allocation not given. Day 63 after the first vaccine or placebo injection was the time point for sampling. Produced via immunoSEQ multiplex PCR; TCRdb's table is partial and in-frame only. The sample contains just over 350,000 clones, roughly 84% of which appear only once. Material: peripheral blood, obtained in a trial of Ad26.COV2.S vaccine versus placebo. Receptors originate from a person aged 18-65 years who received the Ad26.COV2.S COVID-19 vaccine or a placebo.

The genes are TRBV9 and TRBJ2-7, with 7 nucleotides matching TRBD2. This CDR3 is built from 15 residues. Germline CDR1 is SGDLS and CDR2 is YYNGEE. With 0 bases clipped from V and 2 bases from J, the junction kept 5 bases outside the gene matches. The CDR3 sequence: CASSVGASGPYEQYF. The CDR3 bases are TGTGCCAGCAGCGTAGGGGCTAGCGGCCCCTACGAGCAGTACTTC.

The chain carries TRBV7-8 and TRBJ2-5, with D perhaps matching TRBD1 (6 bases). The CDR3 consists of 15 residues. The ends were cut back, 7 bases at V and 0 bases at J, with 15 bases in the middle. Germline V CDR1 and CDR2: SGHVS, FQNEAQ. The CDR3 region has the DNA TGTGCCAGCAACAACGGGTACAGGGACCAAGAGACCCAGTACTTC. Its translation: CASNNGYRDQETQYF.

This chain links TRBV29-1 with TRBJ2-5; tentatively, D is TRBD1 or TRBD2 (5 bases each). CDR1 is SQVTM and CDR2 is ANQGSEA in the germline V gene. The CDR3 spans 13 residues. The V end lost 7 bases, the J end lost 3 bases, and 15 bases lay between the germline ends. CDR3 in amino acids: CSAREGSKETQYF. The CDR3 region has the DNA TGCAGCGCTCGAGAGGGGTCCAAAGAGACCCAGTACTTC.

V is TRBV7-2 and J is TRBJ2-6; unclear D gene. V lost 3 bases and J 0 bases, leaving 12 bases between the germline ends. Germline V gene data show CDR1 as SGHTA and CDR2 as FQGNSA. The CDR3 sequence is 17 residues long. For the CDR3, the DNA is TGTGCCAGCAGCTTGGCCCCCGGCGGCTCTGGGGCCAACGTCCTGACTTTC. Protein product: CASSLAPGGSGANVLTF.

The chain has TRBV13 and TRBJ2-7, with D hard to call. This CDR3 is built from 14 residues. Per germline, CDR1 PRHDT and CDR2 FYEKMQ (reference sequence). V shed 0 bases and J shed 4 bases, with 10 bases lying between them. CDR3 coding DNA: TGTGCCAGCAGCTTAGGCTTAAGGTATTACGAGCAGTACTTC. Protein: CASSLGLRYYEQYF.

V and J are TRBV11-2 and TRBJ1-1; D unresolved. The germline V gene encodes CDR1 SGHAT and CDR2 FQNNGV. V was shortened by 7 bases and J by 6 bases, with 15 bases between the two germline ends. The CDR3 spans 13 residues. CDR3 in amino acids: CASTRSLGAEAFF. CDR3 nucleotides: TGTGCCAGCACCCGGTCCCTCGGGGCTGAAGCTTTCTTT.

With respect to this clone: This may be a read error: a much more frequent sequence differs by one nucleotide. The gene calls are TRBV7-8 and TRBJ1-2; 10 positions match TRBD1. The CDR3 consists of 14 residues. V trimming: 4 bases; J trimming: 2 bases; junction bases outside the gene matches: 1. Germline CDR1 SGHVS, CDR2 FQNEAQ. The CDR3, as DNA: TGTGCCAGCAGCTGGGGACAGGGGAACTATGGCTACACCTTC. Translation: CASSWGQGNYGYTF.

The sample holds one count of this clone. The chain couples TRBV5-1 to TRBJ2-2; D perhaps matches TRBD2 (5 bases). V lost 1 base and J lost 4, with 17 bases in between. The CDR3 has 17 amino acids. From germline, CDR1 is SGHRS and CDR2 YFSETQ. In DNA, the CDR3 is TGCGCCAGCAGCTTGAGGAGAGGCTCAGCGGTCACCGGGGAGCTGTTTTTT. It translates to CASSLRRGSAVTGELFF.

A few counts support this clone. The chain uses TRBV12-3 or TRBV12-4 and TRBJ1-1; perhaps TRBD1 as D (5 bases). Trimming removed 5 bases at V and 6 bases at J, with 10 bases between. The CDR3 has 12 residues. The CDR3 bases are TGTGCCAGCAGTCTGAGGGGTCCTGAAGCTTTCTTT. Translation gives CASSLRGPEAFF.

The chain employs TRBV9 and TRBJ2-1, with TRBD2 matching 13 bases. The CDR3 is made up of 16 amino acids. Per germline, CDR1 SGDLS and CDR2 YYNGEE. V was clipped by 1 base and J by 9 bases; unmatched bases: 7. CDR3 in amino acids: CASSVSSGLAGVEQFF. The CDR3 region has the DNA TGTGCCAGCAGCGTATCGTCCGGACTAGCGGGGGTTGAGCAGTTCTTC. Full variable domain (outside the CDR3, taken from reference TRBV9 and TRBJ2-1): DSGVTQTPKHLITATGQRVTLRCSPRSGDLSVYWYQQSLDQGLQFLIQYYNGEERAKGNILERFSAQQFPDLHSELNLSSLELGDSALYFCASSVSSGLAGVEQFFGPGTRLTVL.

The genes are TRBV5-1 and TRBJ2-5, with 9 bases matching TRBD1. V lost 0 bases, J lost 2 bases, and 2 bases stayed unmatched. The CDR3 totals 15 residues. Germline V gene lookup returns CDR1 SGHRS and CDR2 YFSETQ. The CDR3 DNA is TGCGCCAGCAGCTTGGCCGGGACAGGGCAAGAGACCCAGTACTTC. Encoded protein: CASSLAGTGQETQYF.

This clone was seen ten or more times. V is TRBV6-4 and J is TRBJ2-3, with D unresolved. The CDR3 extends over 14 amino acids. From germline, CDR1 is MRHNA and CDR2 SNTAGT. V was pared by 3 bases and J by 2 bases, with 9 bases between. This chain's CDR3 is CASSEGPATDTQYF. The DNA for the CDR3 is TGTGCCAGCAGTGAAGGCCCGGCCACAGATACGCAGTATTTT.

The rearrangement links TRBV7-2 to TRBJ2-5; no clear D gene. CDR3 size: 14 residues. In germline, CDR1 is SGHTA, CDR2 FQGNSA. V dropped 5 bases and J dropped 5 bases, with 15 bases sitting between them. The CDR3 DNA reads TGTGCCAGCAGCCTATATGTAACAAGGGAGACCCAGTACTTC. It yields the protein CASSLYVTRETQYF.

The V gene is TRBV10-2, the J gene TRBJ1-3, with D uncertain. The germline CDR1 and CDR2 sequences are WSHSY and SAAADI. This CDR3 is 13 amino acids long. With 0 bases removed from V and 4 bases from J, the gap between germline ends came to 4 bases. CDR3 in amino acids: CASSESRGNTIYF. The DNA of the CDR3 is TGCGCCAGCAGTGAGTCTCGGGGAAACACCATATATTTT.

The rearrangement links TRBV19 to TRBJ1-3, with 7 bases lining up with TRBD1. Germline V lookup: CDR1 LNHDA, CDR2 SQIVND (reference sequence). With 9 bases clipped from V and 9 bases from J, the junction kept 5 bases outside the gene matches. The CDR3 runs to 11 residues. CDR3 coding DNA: TGTGCCAGCCAACAGGGGATCACCATATATTTT. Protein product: CASQQGITIYF.

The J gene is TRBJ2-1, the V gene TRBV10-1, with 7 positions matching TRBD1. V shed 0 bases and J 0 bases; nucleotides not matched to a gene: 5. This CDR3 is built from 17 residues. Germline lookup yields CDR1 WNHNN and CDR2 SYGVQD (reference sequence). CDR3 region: CASSESYAGGSYNEQFF. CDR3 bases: TGCGCCAGCAGTGAGTCGTACGCAGGGGGCTCCTACAATGAGCAGTTCTTC.

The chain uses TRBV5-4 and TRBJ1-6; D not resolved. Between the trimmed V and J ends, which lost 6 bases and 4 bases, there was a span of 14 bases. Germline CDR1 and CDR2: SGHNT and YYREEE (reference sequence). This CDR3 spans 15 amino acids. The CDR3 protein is CASTREGQYNSPLHF. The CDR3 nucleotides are TGTGCCAGCACTCGGGAAGGCCAGTATAATTCACCCCTCCACTTT. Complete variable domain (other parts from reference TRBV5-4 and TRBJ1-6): ETGVTQSPTHLIKTRGQQVTLRCSSQSGHNTVSWYQQALGQGPQFIFQYYREEENGRGNFPPRFSGLQFPNYSSELNVNALELDDSALYLCASTREGQYNSPLHFGNGTRLTVT.

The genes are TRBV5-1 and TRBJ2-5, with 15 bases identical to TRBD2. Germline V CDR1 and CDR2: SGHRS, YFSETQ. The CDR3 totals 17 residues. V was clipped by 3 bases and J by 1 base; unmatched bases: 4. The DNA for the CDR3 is TGCGCCAGCAGCTCGGGACTAGCGGGGGGTCCCCAAGAGACCCAGTACTTC. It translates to CASSSGLAGGPQETQYF.

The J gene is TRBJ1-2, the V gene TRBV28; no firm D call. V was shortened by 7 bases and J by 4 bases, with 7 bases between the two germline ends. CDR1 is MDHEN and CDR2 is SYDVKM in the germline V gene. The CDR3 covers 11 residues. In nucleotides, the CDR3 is TGTGCCAGCATAGGCGGCTATGGCTACACCTTC. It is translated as CASIGGYGYTF.

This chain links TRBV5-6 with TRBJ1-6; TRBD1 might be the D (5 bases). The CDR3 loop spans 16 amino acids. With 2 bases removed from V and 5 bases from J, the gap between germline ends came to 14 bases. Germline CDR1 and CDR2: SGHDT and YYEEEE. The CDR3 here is CASSFHRLDDNSPLHF. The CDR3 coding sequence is TGTGCCAGCAGCTTTCACAGGTTGGACGATAATTCACCCCTCCACTTT.

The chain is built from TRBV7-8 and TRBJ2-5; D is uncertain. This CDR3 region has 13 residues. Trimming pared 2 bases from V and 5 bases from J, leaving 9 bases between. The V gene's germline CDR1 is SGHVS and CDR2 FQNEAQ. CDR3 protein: CASSLRGRETQYF. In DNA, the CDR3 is TGTGCCAGCAGCTTACGTGGGCGGGAGACCCAGTACTTC.